This T cell receptor (beta chain) emerged from a study of blood T cell repertoires in COVID-19. Background on the study: COVID-19 samples from acute and convalescent phases originated in the United States, Italy and Spain. T cells, B-cell-depleted T cells, or PBMCs provided the cDNA or gDNA that served as material.

CDR1 is SQVTM, CDR2 ANQGSEA, per germline. The V end lost 6 bases, the J end lost 6 bases, and 15 bases lay between the germline ends. The CDR3 spans 13 residues. This clone showed up just a few times. Per the original data handling: Cell counts per sample came from amplifying reference gene primers. Clones were read by immunoSEQ multiplex PCR, and TCRdb kept only the in-frame ones, dropping some. That table is the source of V, J and clone size, and D and trimming were worked out from the DNA. The repertoire holds some 24,000 clones, approximately 92% seen once, with around 19% in the top ten. The sample was peripheral blood. The sequence came from a human donor in a cohort sampled during active COVID-19. This chain uses TRBV29-1 with TRBJ2-4; no clear D gene. The CDR3 DNA reads TGCAGCGTGGAGATTGATCAGCTAAACATTCAGTACTTC. Protein product: CSVEIDQLNIQYF.